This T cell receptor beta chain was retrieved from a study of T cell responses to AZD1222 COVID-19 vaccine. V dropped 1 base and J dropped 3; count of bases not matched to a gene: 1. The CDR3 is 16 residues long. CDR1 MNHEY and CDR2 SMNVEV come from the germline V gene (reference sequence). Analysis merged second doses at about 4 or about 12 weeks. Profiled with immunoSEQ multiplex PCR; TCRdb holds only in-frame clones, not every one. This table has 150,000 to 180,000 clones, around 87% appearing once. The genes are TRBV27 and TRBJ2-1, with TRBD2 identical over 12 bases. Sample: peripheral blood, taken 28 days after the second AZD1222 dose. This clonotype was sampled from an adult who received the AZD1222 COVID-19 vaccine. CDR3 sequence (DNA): TGTGCCAGCAGTTTATTGGGACTAGCGGGCTACAATGAGCAGTTCTTC. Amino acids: CASSLLGLAGYNEQFF.